The T cell receptor beta chain under discussion was sequenced for a study of shared clonotypes between healthy human individuals (dated by TCRdb to 2018 to 2021). Background on the whole study: The cohort included three men and a couple of women between 18 and 49 years of age. For each donor, three plates each were used for CD4 naive and CD4 memory, two plates were used for CD8 naive, and one plate was used for CD8 memory. To estimate repertoire size and how much clonotypes are shared between individuals, the study performed deep sequencing of blood TCR repertoires from 4 to 6 healthy adults. Different laboratories and diverse techniques were used to prepare libraries and sequence TCR repertoires, to increase sequencing depth and limit assay-specific biases. Each donor's leukapheresis produced roughly between about 0.8 and 8.9 billion PBMCs. Study-wide findings and limitations: Even with the large sequencing depth, rarefaction of the sorted-subset datasets indicated that sequencing was incomplete. About 5% of naive CD4, 3.5% of naive CD8, approximately 2% of memory CD4, and over 0.35% of memory CD8 clonotypes were shared across several donors. Pairwise subsampling indicated that sequencing depth was expected to affect the degree of clonotype sharing among donors. The genetic and exposure-history diversity represented was limited by the small number of donors. Higher generation probabilities were observed for clonotypes shared by all four sorted-subset donors than for non-shared clonotypes. Larger estimated clonotype richness was generally found for naive subsets than for memory subsets. Only blood was sampled, and tissue TCR repertoires likely differ from those in blood.

Using the deep immunoSEQ assay, TCR CDR3 regions were amplified from genomic DNA by multiplex PCR. Genomic DNA extracted from each cell subset was distributed evenly over all wells of several immunoSEQ 96-well plates, and each plate served as one replicate. For sorted subsets, each replicate PCR was loaded with 150 to 250 ng genomic DNA, equivalent to 32,000 or so T cell genomes. Purified libraries were quantified with a Qubit 3.0 fluorometer, sized on a Bioanalyzer 2100, and re-quantified with the KAPA Library Quantification kit. Each immunoSEQ 96-well plate was sequenced on its own single-read 150-cycle Illumina NextSeq 550 flow cell. As for the authors' bioinformatics: Because the immunoSEQ output held only junctional sequences and lacked quality scores, the filtering could not match the filtering applied to full-length reads. To assign V/J genes and CDR3, sequences were annotated against IMGT germline references using PyIR, a Python wrapper for IgBLAST v1.9. Reads were filtered out if the reads had weak V/J assignments (E-value above 1e-6), no CDR3, stop codons, out-of-frame junctions, or ambiguous translated residues. V3J clonotypes were defined as sequences sharing the same inferred V gene, J gene, and CDR3 amino acid sequence. Percentage overlap between repertoires was computed as shared unique clonotypes divided by the size of the smaller repertoire. Three approaches were used to assess repertoire richness: RTK rarefaction, the Chao1 estimator, and Recon v2.1 estimates of unobserved clonotypes. For all TCRbeta clonotypes obtained by the gDNA method from four donors, generation probabilities were computed with OLGA. The immuneACCESS repertoire file appears here via TCRdb, limited to in-frame rearrangements. These files lack a portion of the clones; in checked studies, under half of the deficit traces to unresolved V genes, and the cause of the others is not known. Clone size and V and J calls were adopted from that table, with D and trimming inferred from the DNA. The sample table records about 380,000 clones; 96% of these occur just once. The biggest ten clones account for about 0.32% of the sample.

Healthy HIV-negative adults with no recently reported acute infections or vaccinations were included as donors. Every donor was a Caucasian adult residing in Nashville, Tennessee, USA. The CD8 memory samples were a combination of magnetically selected CD45RO+ cells and CCR7-negative CD45RA+ effector memory (TemRA) cells. After blood collection by leukapheresis, PBMCs were isolated using Ficoll-Histopaque density gradient centrifugation and then cryopreserved in the vapor phase of liquid nitrogen. Analytical flow cytometry was used to check the purity and quantity of every magnetically sorted T cell population. Genomic DNA was isolated from each sorted fraction and quantified by UV absorbance on a Nanodrop 2000c. This clone was seen once. Its antigen remains undetermined. Qualities for individual bases were not recorded, and no much larger clone is one base off. The CDR3 spans 13 residues, from the cysteine through the phenylalanine. CDR3 DNA is the only sequence kept; it has 39 bases, read in frame from the first base. Trimming accounts for 5 bases at V and 5 bases at J, while the number of junction bases matched to no gene is 5. CDR1 and CDR2 were assigned from the germline V gene as SGHAT and FQNNGV.

Sequenced input: memory CD8+ T cells sorted from blood. The sample's cell subset or site label, decoded: CD45RO+ cells pooled with CCR7-negative TemRA cells. The clonotype comes from a young man in good health. Here the chain combines TRBV11-2 and TRBJ1-2, and 7 junctional nucleotides match TRBD1. The DNA sequence is as follows: TGTGCCAGCAGCACCGGGACAGTTTATGGCTACACCTTC. This gives the protein CASSTGTVYGYTF.